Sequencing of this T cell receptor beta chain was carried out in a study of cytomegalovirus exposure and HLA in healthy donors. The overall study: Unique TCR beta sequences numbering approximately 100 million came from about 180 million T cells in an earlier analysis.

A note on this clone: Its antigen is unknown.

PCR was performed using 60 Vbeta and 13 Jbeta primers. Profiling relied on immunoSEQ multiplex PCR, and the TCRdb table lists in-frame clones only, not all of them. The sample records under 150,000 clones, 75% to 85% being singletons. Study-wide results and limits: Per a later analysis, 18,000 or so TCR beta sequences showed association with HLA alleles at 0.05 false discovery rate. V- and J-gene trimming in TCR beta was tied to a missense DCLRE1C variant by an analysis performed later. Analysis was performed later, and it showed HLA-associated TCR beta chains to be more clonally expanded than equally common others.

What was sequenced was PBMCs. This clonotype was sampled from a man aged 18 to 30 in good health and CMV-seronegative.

The CDR3 reads CASSSPGGQGSYGYTF. The CDR3 DNA follows: TGTGCCAGCAGTTCCCCGGGGGGACAGGGGTCTTATGGCTACACCTTC. The V gene is TRBV6-6, the J gene TRBJ1-2, with 10 bases identical to TRBD1. The CDR3 has 16 amino acids. Germline V CDR1 and CDR2: MNHNY, SVGAGI (reference sequence). The J segment lost 5 bases and the V segment lost 4 bases, leaving 10 bases of the junction unmatched.